These 25 T cell receptor beta chains were all obtained from the same sample, sequenced in a study of shared clonotypes between healthy human individuals. Measured with immunoSEQ multiplex PCR; TCRdb has only the in-frame clones, and not every one. The sample lists hundreds of thousands of clones, 70% to 80% occurring once. Sequencing was performed on PBMCs. Every receptor here comes from a woman in her forties in good health. Some clones in this sample may be carry-over from other donors' samples.

The sample holds one count of this clone. V usage is TRBV5-1 and J usage is TRBJ2-6; D is ambiguous. V dropped 0 bases and J dropped 3 bases, with 4 bases sitting between them. The CDR3 is made up of 14 amino acids. The germline gives CDR1 SGHRS, CDR2 YFSETQ. This CDR3 reads CASSLAGGANVLTF. CDR3 DNA sequence: TGCGCCAGCAGCTTGGCAGGTGGGGCCAACGTCCTGACTTTC.

This clone was counted a single time. The chain combines TRBV4-3 with TRBJ1-4, with D tentatively TRBD1 (5 bases). The V gene's germline CDR1 is LGHNA and CDR2 YSLEER. The V gene lost 1 base and the J gene lost 6 bases, with 9 bases spanning the gap. The CDR3 contains 14 residues. The CDR3 nucleotides are TGCGCCAGCAGCCAAGTGGGACGGTATGAAAAACTGTTTTTT. Translation gives CASSQVGRYEKLFF.

This clone was seen only once. The chain recombines TRBV27 with TRBJ1-5; D gene uncertain. The CDR3 length is 14 residues. CDR1 and CDR2 (germline): MNHEY, SMNVEV (reference sequence). Trimming took 2 bases from V and 9 from J, leaving 14 bases between them. CDR3 coding DNA: TGTGCCAGCAGTTTAGAAGGGTCAAGATGGCCCCAGCATTTT. Its protein is CASSLEGSRWPQHF.

The chain joins TRBV7-9 to TRBJ1-2; TRBD1 aligns across 7 bases. This CDR3 spans 14 amino acids. V shed 5 bases, J shed 4 bases, and the junction held 7 bases outside the gene matches. In germline, CDR1 is SEHNR, CDR2 FQNEAQ (reference sequence). The CDR3 sequence: CASSTTGAGYGYTF. The CDR3 nucleotides are TGTGCCAGCAGCACCACAGGGGCGGGCTATGGCTACACCTTC.

V is TRBV27 and J is TRBJ2-7, with TRBD2 identical over 7 bases. Germline V lookup: CDR1 MNHEY, CDR2 SMNVEV (reference sequence). V was clipped by 6 bases and J by 0 bases; unmatched bases: 8. The CDR3 loop spans 15 amino acids. CDR3 DNA: TGTGCCAGCAGGACGAACGGGGGGAGCTCCTACGAGCAGTACTTC. Its translation is CASRTNGGSSYEQYF.

V gene TRBV5-1 combines with J gene TRBJ2-5; unclear D gene. The J call may be in error: the DNA end matches TRBJ2-7 better. The CDR3 extends over 14 amino acids. The V gene's germline CDR1 is SGHRS and CDR2 YFSETQ. CDR3 loop: CASSLSVSAREQYF. The CDR3, as DNA: TGCGCCAGCAGCTTGTCAGTCTCAGCCCGCGAGCAGTACTTC.

The gene calls are TRBV30 and TRBJ2-7; 9 positions agree with TRBD1. This CDR3 region has 15 residues. Germline-derived CDR1 and CDR2 are GTSNPN and SVGIG (reference sequence). J gave up 4 bases and V 1 base, and 8 bases lay outside the gene matches. As DNA, the CDR3 is TGTGCCTGGAGTGAGAAGGGGACAGGGTCTTACGAGCAGTACTTC. It specifies CAWSEKGTGSYEQYF.

The V and J genes are TRBV29-1 and TRBJ2-7; 10 bases align to TRBD1. Per the germline V gene, CDR1 is SQVTM and CDR2 is ANQGSEA. The CDR3 is 12 residues long. The CDR3 DNA is TGCGCGACAGGGACAGGGGTCGGAGAGCAGTACTTC. Protein product: CATGTGVGEQYF.

This chain connects TRBV28 to TRBJ2-7; D is perhaps TRBD1 (6 bases). Germline V gene data show CDR1 as MDHEN and CDR2 as SYDVKM. Deletions cut 7 bases from V and 2 bases from J, with 15 bases between. The CDR3 is made up of 14 amino acids. As DNA, the CDR3 is TGTGCCAGCATAGGGGGACGTCCACCCTACGAGCAGTACTTC. Its protein is CASIGGRPPYEQYF. Full variable domain (missing parts from reference TRBV28 and TRBJ2-7): DVKVTQSSRYLVKRTGEKVFLECVQDMDHENMFWYRQDPGLGLRLIYFSYDVKMKEKGDIPEGYSVSREKKERFSLILESASTNQTSMYLCASIGGRPPYEQYFGPGTRLTVT.

This clone was seen once. This likely came from a read error, as a far larger clone is one base away. Distinct nucleotide sequences in the sample also encode this CDR3. V gene TRBV19 combines with J gene TRBJ2-1, with TRBD2 identical over 11 bases. V dropped 4 bases and J dropped 6; count of bases not matched to a gene: 5. Germline V gene sequence: CDR1 LNHDA, CDR2 SQIVND (reference sequence). The length of the CDR3 is 15 residues. DNA for the CDR3: TGTGCCAGTAGTAGGCTAGCGGGAGGCTTCAATGAGCAGTTCTTC. Its translation: CASSRLAGGFNEQFF.

This chain uses TRBV29-1 with TRBJ2-1, with TRBD1 matching over 8 bases. Germline CDR1 reads SQVTM; CDR2 reads ANQGSEA. V shed 4 bases, J shed 5 bases, and the junction held 7 bases outside the gene matches. This CDR3 comprises 14 residues. This CDR3 is CSVAGTGANNEQFF. As DNA, the CDR3 is TGCAGCGTTGCGGGGACAGGAGCGAACAATGAGCAGTTCTTC.

The chain joins TRBV27 to TRBJ2-7; D gene unclear. Germline values: CDR1 MNHEY, CDR2 SMNVEV (reference sequence). The CDR3 has 15 amino acids. With 3 bases removed from V and 3 bases from J, the gap between germline ends came to 15 bases. The DNA of the CDR3 is TGTGCCAGCAGTTTGATGGCGCAGGCAAACTACGAGCAGTACTTC. Amino acid sequence: CASSLMAQANYEQYF.

This chain joins TRBV5-4 and TRBJ2-1, with 16 bases aligning to TRBD2. Germline V gives CDR1 SGHNT, CDR2 YYREEE (reference sequence). The CDR3 is 17 residues long. The V gene end was trimmed by 5 bases and the J gene end by 6 bases; junction bases not matched to a gene: 8. CDR3 amino acids: CASSRGLAGGPGNEQFF. The CDR3 DNA follows: TGTGCCAGCAGTCGGGGACTAGCGGGAGGGCCGGGCAATGAGCAGTTCTTC.

The chain combines TRBV25-1 with TRBJ2-7, with 8 bases fitting TRBD1. The V segment lost 4 bases and the J segment 7 bases; nucleotides outside the gene matches: 9. Germline values: CDR1 MGHDK, CDR2 SYGVNS. The CDR3 sequence is 14 residues long. The CDR3 DNA reads as TGTGCCAGCAGTGTTGGGGACAGGCTGGGGGAGCAGTACTTC. Protein product: CASSVGDRLGEQYF.

The rearrangement links TRBV14 to TRBJ1-6; weak D call: TRBD1 (6 bases). The germline V gene has CDR1 SGHDN and CDR2 FVKESK. This CDR3 is built from 16 residues. V lost 4 bases to trimming and J lost 4 bases, with 14 bases between them. CDR3 bases: TGTGCCAGCAGCCCCGGACAGCTCCTTTATAATTCACCCCTCCACTTT. Translation: CASSPGQLLYNSPLHF.

The gene calls are TRBV10-3 and TRBJ2-3, with D perhaps TRBD2 (5 bases). The CDR3 sequence is 15 residues long. Per germline, CDR1 ENHRY and CDR2 SYGVKD. Trimming left V 5 bases short and J 2 bases short, with 14 bases between. CDR3 in DNA: TGTGCCATCAGTCCCTTGGGAGCGGACACAGATACGCAGTATTTT. Protein sequence: CAISPLGADTDTQYF.

The rearrangement links TRBV2 to TRBJ1-1; TRBD1 aligns across 8 bases. V shed 8 bases, J shed 5 bases, and the junction held 13 bases outside the gene matches. The CDR3 spans 15 residues. Germline assignment: CDR1 SNHLY and CDR2 FYNNEI. The chain's CDR3 is CASHEIGQGATEAFF. CDR3 coding DNA: TGTGCCAGCCATGAGATTGGACAGGGTGCGACTGAAGCTTTCTTT.

As regards this clone: The germline gene is not matched at one end of the junction; a read error may be the cause. The chain links TRBV7-7 to TRBJ2-1; D remains ambiguous. CDR1 and CDR2 (germline): SSHAT, FNYEAQ (reference sequence). This CDR3 has 13 residues. In DNA form, the CDR3 reads TGTGCTAGCAGCTTAAGTTTGTGGGATGAGCAGTTCTTC. Residues: CASSLSLWDEQFF.

In its sample, this clone was seen a few times. The V gene is TRBV5-1, the J gene TRBJ2-1; 13 bases align to TRBD2. Per the germline V gene, CDR1 is SGHRS and CDR2 is YFSETQ. With V trimmed by 4 bases and J by 15 bases, 10 bases remained unmatched. The CDR3 has 14 amino acids. CDR3 sequence: CASSPGLAGEGGFF. CDR3 nucleotides: TGCGCCAGCAGCCCCGGACTAGCGGGAGAGGGGGGGTTCTTC.

The chain combines TRBV4-3 with TRBJ2-7, with no clear D. The V and J ends lost 0 bases and 2 bases respectively, with 11 bases between them. This CDR3 region has 15 residues. The germline CDR1 and CDR2 sequences are LGHNA and YSLEER. The CDR3 protein is CASSQDWSNPYEQYF. CDR3 in DNA: TGCGCCAGCAGCCAAGATTGGAGCAATCCCTACGAGCAGTACTTC.

This clone was picked up one time. The J gene is TRBJ1-1, the V gene TRBV30; D uncertain. Germline V lookup: CDR1 GTSNPN, CDR2 SVGIG (reference sequence). Trimming shortened V by 2 bases and J by 3 bases, and 7 bases separated the two germline ends. The CDR3 contains 12 residues. The CDR3: CAWSRTHTEAFF. CDR3 sequence (DNA): TGTGCCTGGAGTCGGACCCACACTGAAGCTTTCTTT.

The chain carries TRBV28 and TRBJ1-5; 7 bases map to TRBD1. CDR3 length: 14 amino acids. The germline V gene has CDR1 MDHEN and CDR2 SYDVKM. V dropped 3 bases and J dropped 6; count of bases not matched to a gene: 5. In DNA form, the CDR3 reads TGTGCCAGCAGTTTCGGACAGGCCGGTCAGCCCCAGCATTTT. The encoded protein is CASSFGQAGQPQHF.

V usage is TRBV10-3 and J usage is TRBJ2-2; TRBD1 agrees at 7 bases. Germline lookup yields CDR1 ENHRY and CDR2 SYGVKD. V trimming: 7 bases; J trimming: 5 bases; junction bases outside the gene matches: 10. The CDR3 contains 15 residues. CDR3 amino acids: CAITKDRVWTGELFF. Written as DNA, the CDR3 is TGTGCCATCACCAAAGACAGGGTATGGACCGGGGAGCTGTTTTTT.

The chain is built from TRBV13 and TRBJ2-7; 7 nucleotides agree with TRBD2. The CDR3 has 15 amino acids. With 5 bases clipped from V and 3 bases from J, the junction kept 10 bases outside the gene matches. Germline CDR1 PRHDT, CDR2 FYEKMQ (reference sequence). The CDR3: CASSSKRDRFYEQYF. CDR3 DNA sequence: TGTGCCAGCAGCAGCAAGCGGGATAGGTTCTACGAGCAGTACTTC.

V usage is TRBV7-2 and J usage is TRBJ2-7; 7 nucleotides align to TRBD2. This CDR3 spans 16 amino acids. Germline V lookup: CDR1 SGHTA, CDR2 FQGNSA. V dropped 2 bases and J dropped 0; count of bases not matched to a gene: 7. DNA for the CDR3: TGTGCCAGCAGCTTAAGTTCTAGCGGAAACTCCTACGAGCAGTACTTC. Protein product: CASSLSSSGNSYEQYF.